Here is one TCR beta chain with its context. Its target antigen remains unknown. Qualities for individual bases were not recorded, and no much larger clone is one base off. This record belongs to a study of cytomegalovirus exposure and HLA in healthy donors (dated by TCRdb to about 2017). For the wider study: In an earlier analysis of 587 of the donors, 276 Gb of sequence data and just under 120 million unique TCR beta sequences from 150 million to 200 million T cells were reported. Rather than drawing on any new phenotypic data, the later analysis identified candidate immune exposures from TCR beta sequences and the way those sequences occurred across donors. An earlier analysis of 500 to 750 of the donors applied high-throughput TCR beta sequencing to assess whether each TCR beta V gene segment acted as functional or pseudogenic. In a later analysis, previously published TCR beta repertoires from several hundred donors were re-analyzed and high-resolution HLA genotyping was added so that TCR occurrence patterns could be studied. Donor age, sex, ethnicity and CMV serostatus were compiled together with the repertoire data. Typing coverage differed by locus: A, B, C, DRB1 and DQB1 were typed in about 620-640 donors, DQA1 in approximately 520, DPA1 in roughly 590, and DPB1 in approximately 450. HLA typing included class I and class II loci at four-digit resolution. Among 300 to 500 genotyped donors of the cohort, an average of roughly 230,000 unique TCR beta nucleotide sequences was sequenced per donor, of which approximately 19% were non-productive. Every discovery cohort repertoire had been produced on one sequencing platform. Among the roughly 430 genotyped donors, around 81% belonged to the genetic ancestry cluster associated with self-reported Caucasian donors. The aim of the study was to test whether cataloging public T cell receptors could identify signatures of past pathogen exposure. To predict cytomegalovirus infection status, the study brought together high-throughput TCR immunosequencing, statistical association of individual TCRs with disease status, and machine learning. In addition to the first cohort of 500 to 850 subjects, a separate validation cohort of 130 or so different subjects was used. An early release that covered about 640 HLA-typed donors contained 250 to 350 gigabases of sequencing data and some 87 million unique TCR sequences. The T cell repertoires of 666 subjects were profiled by immunosequencing and related to cytomegalovirus serostatus. A later genetic analysis took genome-wide SNP genotypes for about 65% of the 666 donors and used that subset as a discovery cohort. Roughly five DR-DQ haplotypes were handled as single units for association and clustering because linkage in the cohort was strong. Results and caveats for the whole study, not just this receptor: In a later analysis, 16,951 TCR beta sequences were associated with specific HLA alleles at a false discovery rate of 0.05. The 87-base-pair reads could not distinguish some IMGT-functional V segments, including TRBV6-2 and TRBV6-3, so those segments were excluded. Because counts were too low, seventeen rarely observed V segments, including chromosome 9 orphons, were excluded from the earlier analysis of some 590 of the donors. Most CMV-associated TCR beta chains appeared to be HLA-restricted in a later analysis, and the HLA associations seemed to be driven largely by CMV exposure. A cluster of highly shared sequence variants was judged likely to represent a technical artifact of the sequencing pipeline. Cytomegalovirus status was reported to be diagnosed by the classifier with high specificity and sensitivity in both the original and validation cohorts. When HLA alleles, especially DR and DQ, strongly co-occurred, attributing TCR associations to individual alleles was difficult. In vitro tests confirmed that a few of the cytomegalovirus-associated TCR beta chains recognize cytomegalovirus antigens. According to a later genetic analysis, donors in an Asian-associated ancestry cluster had fewer N-insertions in productive TCRs than the roughly 700-donor mean. Immune exposure information for the cohort was limited to CMV serostatus. Roughly uniform sequencing depth across donors was assumed in presence/absence analyses, although this assumption may not hold. A later analysis reported that several top co-occurrence clusters appeared linked to parvovirus B19, influenza, CMV and Epstein-Barr virus. Because HLA typing was missing for some donors at each locus, association tests included only the typed subset. A later analysis found that TCR association rates varied across HLA loci, with DRB1 alleles showing the most associated TCRs and HLA-C alleles the fewest. A further reported finding was that TCR beta sequences accurately predicted the HLA-A and HLA-B alleles for most subjects in the first cohort. Across donors, most TCR sequences were observed very rarely, whereas some public TCRs were present in many individuals. In a later analysis, HLA-associated TCR beta chains showed more clonal expansion and lower generation probabilities than non-associated chains that were equally common. Only TCR beta chains were sequenced in this cohort, and the absence of alpha or paired-chain data limited detectable features. V-gene and J-gene trimming of TCR beta chains was associated with a missense DCLRE1C variant in a later genetic analysis, and the association was replicated in an independent cohort. Linkage disequilibrium might explain the correlated functional status among segregating V segments, but an unknown experimental factor could not be ruled out. The authors suggested that the approach could potentially be generalized to other disease states and immunological phenotypes. An earlier analysis of approximately 600 of the donors showed that most TCR beta V segments appeared in productive rearrangements either about 87% or about 30% of the time, which broadly matched IMGT annotations. The study gave a list of 150 to 200 TCR beta chains associated with cytomegalovirus.

Library prep was done by the immunoSEQ multiplex PCR assay. A mixture of 60 forward primers for TCR Vbeta segments and 13 reverse primers for TCR Jbeta segments was used in the multiplex PCR. The CDR3 region of rearranged TCR beta genes was amplified from genomic DNA with a multiplex PCR assay. On the Illumina HiSeq System, the amplified TCR beta libraries were sequenced as 87-base-pair reads. In the authors' own workflow: Across the 700 or so repertoires, a later analysis counted tens of millions of unique TCR beta chains, approximately 10 million of which were shared by at least two donors. To remove PCR and sequencing errors, raw reads were error-corrected and collapsed into unique sequences using a nearest-neighbor algorithm that merged closely related sequences. Alignment of CDR3 sequences to IMGT reference sequences was used to assign V, D and J gene segments. For a sequence to be retained, at least a six-nucleotide match to both a V gene segment and a J gene segment was required. Rearrangements were called productive when the CDR3 lacked stop codons and stayed in frame with V and J; all others were non-productive. CDR3 was defined according to IMGT convention as the region running from the second conserved V-encoded cysteine to the conserved J-encoded phenylalanine. Sequences without an unambiguous match to a single V gene segment were excluded from the earlier analysis of 450 to 650 of the donors. An earlier analysis of roughly 590 of the donors called V segments functional above 56.7% productive rearrangements and segregating when the between-donor standard deviation exceeded 5%. A statistical classification framework was built to diagnose cytomegalovirus status from the catalog of TCR beta chain sequences. V and J gene assignment, in a later analysis, came from comparing TCR nucleotide sequences with IMGT/GENE-DB human TR gene sequences. Using the TCRdist pipeline, a later analysis assigned CDR3 sequences along with most-parsimonious VDJ recombination scenarios. In a later analysis, each TCR beta chain was defined by its CDR3 amino acid sequence together with its V-gene family, and reads lacking a unique V-gene family were excluded. In a later analysis, 500 to 700 highly shared, low-generation-probability nucleotide sequences were removed to address suspected cross-contamination and a sequencing artifact. In a later analysis, a clonal expansion index for each public chain was calculated from normalized within-repertoire ranks of inferred template counts. In a later analysis, generation probabilities were computed using a VDJ recombination model fitted to out-of-frame rearrangements, and the results were checked against IGoR. A later analysis scored TCR-TCR, TCR-HLA and TCR-CMV co-occurrence with hypergeometric tests, applying a repertoire-size bias correction to TCR pairs. To estimate false discovery rates, a later analysis permuted the HLA or CMV assignments 20 times. In a later analysis, co-occurring TCRs were grouped using DBSCAN, and TCRdist sequence similarity was added for clustering within HLA-allele-positive subsets. Repertoires with fewer than 30,000 or more than 120,000 public chains, plus five repertoires with anomalous nucleotide sharing, were excluded from co-occurrence clustering. The table was pulled from immuneACCESS by TCRdb, which kept in-frame rearrangements only. Such tables lose some clones; where checked, under half of the loss comes from unresolved V genes, and the rest has no known cause. The DNA gave D and trimming, while V, J and clone size come from that table. This sample has 95,000 to 150,000 clones in its table, and 60% to 85% of those were observed once. The top ten clones comprise nearly 3% of the sample.

The cohort consisted of fewer than 700 healthy bone marrow donors. At the time of sampling, all cohort members were nominally healthy, though unrecorded immune exposures were likely present. The donor tested CMV seropositive, placing the donor among the approximately 290 seropositive members of the cohort. A peripheral blood sample was collected from each donor, and TCR beta sequencing was performed on peripheral blood mononuclear cells. The Qiagen DNeasy Blood Extraction Kit was used to extract genomic DNA from the blood cell samples. The CDR3 measures 13 amino acids from cysteine to phenylalanine. Left in the record is the CDR3 DNA by itself, 39 bases read in frame from the first base. Trimmed from V: 4 bases; trimmed from J: 6 bases; junction bases lacking a gene match: 8. As encoded in the germline V gene (reference sequence), CDR1 is GTSNPN while CDR2 is SVGIG.

This chain joins TRBV30 to TRBJ1-2; 7 middle bases align to TRBD1. This TCR was sampled from a middle-aged woman in good health and CMV-seropositive. The sample comprised PBMCs. CDR3 loop: CAWTLTGLDGYTF. The sequenced DNA is TGTGCCTGGACCTTGACAGGGTTGGATGGCTACACCTTC.